This entry features one T cell receptor beta chain sequence. This specimen belongs to a study of Ad26.COV2.S vaccination and SARS-CoV-2 variants. The CDR3 is made up of 14 amino acids. Germline V lookup: CDR1 MDHEN, CDR2 SYDVKM. With 2 bases removed from V and 1 base from J, the gap between germline ends came to 9 bases. Data came from immunoSEQ multiplex PCR; TCRdb stores just in-frame clones and leaves some out. The sample shows roughly 460,000 clones, about 88% of them seen only once. Treatment: around 19 received Ad26.COV2.S at low or high dose, single or two shots; 5 received placebo; per-sample allocation not given. Samples analyzed were those drawn on day 63 after the first vaccine or placebo injection. This Boston cohort included adults aged 18-55 years.

The chain employs TRBV28 and TRBJ2-7; D not certain. This TCR was recovered from a person aged 18 to 59 who received the Ad26.COV2.S COVID-19 vaccine or a placebo. Sample: peripheral blood, taken in a trial of Ad26.COV2.S vaccine versus placebo. The CDR3 DNA sequence: TGTGCCAGCAGTTTACCGGGCGGATCCTACGAGCAGTACTTC. As protein: CASSLPGGSYEQYF.